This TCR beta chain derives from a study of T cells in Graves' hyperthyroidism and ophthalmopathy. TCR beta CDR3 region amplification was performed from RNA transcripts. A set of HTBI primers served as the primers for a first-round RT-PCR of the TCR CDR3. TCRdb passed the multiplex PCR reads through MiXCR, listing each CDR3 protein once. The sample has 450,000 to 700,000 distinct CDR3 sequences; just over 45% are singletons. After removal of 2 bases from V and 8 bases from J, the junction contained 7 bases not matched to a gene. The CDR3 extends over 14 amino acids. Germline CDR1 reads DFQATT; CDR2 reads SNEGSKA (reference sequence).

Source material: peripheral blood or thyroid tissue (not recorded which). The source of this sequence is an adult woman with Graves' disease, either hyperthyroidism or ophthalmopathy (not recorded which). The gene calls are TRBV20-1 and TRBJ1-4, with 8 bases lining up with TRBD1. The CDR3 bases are TGCAGTGCTAGAACGAGGACAGGGCACGAAAAACTGTTTTTT. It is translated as CSARTRTGHEKLFF.